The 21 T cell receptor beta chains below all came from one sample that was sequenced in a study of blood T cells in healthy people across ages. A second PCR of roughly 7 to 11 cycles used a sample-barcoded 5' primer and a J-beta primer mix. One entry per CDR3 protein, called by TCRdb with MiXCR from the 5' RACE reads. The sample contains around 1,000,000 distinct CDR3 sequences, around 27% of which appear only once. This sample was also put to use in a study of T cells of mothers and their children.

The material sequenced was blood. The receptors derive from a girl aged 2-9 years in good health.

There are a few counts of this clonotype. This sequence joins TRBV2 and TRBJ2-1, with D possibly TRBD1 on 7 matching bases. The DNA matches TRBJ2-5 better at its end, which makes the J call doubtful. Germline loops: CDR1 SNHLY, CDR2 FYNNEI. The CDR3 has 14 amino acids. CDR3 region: CASSEGGTATAQYF. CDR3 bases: TGTGCCAGCAGTGAAGGCGGGACAGCGACGGCCCAGTACTTC.

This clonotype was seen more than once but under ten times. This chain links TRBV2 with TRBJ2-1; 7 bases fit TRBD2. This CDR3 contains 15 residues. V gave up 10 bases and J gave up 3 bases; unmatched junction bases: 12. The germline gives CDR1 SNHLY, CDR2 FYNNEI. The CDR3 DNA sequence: TGTGCCACTTCTATAACTTGGACTAGCTACAATGAGCAGTTCTTC. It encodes CATSITWTSYNEQFF.

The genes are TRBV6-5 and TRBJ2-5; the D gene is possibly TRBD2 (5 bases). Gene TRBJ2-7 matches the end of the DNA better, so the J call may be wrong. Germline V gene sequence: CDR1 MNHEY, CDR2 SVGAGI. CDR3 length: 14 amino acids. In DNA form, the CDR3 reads TGTGCCAGCAGTTACGAGGGCATCTTCTACGAGCAGTACTTC. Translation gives CASSYEGIFYEQYF.

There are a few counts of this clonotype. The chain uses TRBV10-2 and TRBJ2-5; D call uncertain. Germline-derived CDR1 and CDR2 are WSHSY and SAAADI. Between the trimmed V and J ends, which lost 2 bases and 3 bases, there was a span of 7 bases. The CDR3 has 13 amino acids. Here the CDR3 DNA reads TGCGCCAGCAGTGAGACTACTGAAGAGACCCAGTACTTC. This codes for CASSETTEETQYF.

In DNA form, the CDR3 reads TGTGCCAGCAGGGGACTAGATAACAATGAGCAGTTCTTC. Translated, it gives CASRGLDNNEQFF. This chain links TRBV2 with TRBJ2-1; 8 bases match TRBD2. The CDR3 is 13 residues long. J gave up 5 bases and V 6 bases, and 3 bases lay outside the gene matches. The germline gives CDR1 SNHLY, CDR2 FYNNEI.

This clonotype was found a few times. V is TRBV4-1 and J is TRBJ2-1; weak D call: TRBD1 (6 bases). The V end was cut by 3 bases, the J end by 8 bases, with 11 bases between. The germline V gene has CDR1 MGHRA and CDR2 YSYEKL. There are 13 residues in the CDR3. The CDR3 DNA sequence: TGCGCCAGCAGCCAGACAGGATTGGATGAGCAGTTCTTC. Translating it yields CASSQTGLDEQFF.

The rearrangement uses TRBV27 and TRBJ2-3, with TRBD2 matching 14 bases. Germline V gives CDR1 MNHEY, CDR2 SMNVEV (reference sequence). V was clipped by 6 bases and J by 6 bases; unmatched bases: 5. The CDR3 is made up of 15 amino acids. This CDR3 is CASRTSGRARDTQYF. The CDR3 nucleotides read TGTGCCAGCAGGACTAGCGGGAGGGCCCGTGATACGCAGTATTTT.

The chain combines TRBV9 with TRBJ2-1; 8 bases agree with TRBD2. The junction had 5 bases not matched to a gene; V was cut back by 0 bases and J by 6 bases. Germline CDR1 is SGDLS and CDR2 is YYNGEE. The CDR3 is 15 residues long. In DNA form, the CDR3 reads TGTGCCAGCAGCGTAGAGGCGGGGGGAAGCAATGAGCAGTTCTTC. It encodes CASSVEAGGSNEQFF.

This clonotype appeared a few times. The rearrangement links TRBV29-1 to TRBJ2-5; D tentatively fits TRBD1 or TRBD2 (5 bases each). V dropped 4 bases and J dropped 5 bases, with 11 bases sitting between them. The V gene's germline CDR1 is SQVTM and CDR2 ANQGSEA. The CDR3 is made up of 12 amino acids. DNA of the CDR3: TGCAGCGTTGGGGGGAATGCGGAGACCCAGTACTTC. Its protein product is CSVGGNAETQYF.

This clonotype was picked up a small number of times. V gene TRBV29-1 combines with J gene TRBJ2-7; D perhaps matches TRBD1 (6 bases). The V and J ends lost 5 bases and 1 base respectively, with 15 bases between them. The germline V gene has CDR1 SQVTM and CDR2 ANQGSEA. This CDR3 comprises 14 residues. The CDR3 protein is CSVRLMTGSYEQYF. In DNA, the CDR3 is TGCAGCGTTCGTCTAATGACAGGATCCTACGAGCAGTACTTC.

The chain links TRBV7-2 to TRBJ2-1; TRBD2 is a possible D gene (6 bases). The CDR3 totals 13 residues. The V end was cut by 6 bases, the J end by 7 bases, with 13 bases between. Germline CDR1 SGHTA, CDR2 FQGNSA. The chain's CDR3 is CASSSRRANEQFF. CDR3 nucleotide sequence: TGTGCCAGCAGTTCCCGGAGGGCGAATGAGCAGTTCTTC.

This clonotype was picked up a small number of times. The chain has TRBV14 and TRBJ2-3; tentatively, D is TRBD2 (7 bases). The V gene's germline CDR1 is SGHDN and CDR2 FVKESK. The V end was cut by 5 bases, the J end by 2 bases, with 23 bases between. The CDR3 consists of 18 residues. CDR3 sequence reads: CASSSAIQGRVLTDTQYF. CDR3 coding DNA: TGTGCCAGCAGCTCAGCAATCCAGGGGAGGGTCCTCACAGATACGCAGTATTTT.

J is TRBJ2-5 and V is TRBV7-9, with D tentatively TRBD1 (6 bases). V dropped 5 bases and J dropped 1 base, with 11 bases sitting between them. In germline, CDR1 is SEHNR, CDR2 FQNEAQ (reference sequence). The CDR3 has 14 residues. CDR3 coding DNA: TGTGCCAGCAGCCGTCCGACAGGCCAAGAGACCCAGTACTTC. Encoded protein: CASSRPTGQETQYF.

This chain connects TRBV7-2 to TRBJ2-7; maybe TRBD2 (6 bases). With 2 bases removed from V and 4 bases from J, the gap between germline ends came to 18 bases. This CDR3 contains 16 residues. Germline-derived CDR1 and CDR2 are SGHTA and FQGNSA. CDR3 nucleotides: TGTGCCAGCAGCTTATTTCAATCAGGGACTGGGTACGAGCAGTACTTC. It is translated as CASSLFQSGTGYEQYF.

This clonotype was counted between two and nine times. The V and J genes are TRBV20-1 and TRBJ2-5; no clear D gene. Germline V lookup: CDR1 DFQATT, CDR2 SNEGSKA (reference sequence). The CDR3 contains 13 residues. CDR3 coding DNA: TGCGCCTACCAACGACCAACAGAAGAGACCCAGTACTTC. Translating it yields CAYQRPTEETQYF.

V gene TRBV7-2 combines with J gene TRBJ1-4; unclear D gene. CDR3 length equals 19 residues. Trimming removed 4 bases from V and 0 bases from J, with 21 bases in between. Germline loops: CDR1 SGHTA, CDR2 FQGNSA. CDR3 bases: TGTGCCAGCAGCTCCGGACCTGTCCGATTTGGAGCAACTAATGAAAAACTGTTTTTT. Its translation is CASSSGPVRFGATNEKLFF.

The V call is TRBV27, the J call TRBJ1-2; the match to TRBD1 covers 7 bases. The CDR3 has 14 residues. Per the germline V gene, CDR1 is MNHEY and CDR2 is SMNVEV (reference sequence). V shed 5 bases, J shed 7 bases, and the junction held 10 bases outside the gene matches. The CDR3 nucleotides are TGTGCCAGCAGTGCCCAGGGGGGTGGGAGTGGCTACACCTTC. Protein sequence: CASSAQGGGSGYTF.

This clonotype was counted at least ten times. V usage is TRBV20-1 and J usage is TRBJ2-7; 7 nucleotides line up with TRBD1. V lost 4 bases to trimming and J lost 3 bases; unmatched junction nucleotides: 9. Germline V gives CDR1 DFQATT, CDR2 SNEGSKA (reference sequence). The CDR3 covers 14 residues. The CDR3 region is CSATPGQPLYEQYF. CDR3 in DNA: TGCAGTGCTACCCCGGGACAGCCGCTCTACGAGCAGTACTTC.

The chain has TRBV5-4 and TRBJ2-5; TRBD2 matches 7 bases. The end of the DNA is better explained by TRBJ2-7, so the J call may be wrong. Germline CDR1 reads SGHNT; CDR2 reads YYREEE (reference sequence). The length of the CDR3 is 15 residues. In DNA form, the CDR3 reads TGTGCCAGCAGCCCTTCGCCTAGCGGCCGCTACGAGCAGTACTTC. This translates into CASSPSPSGRYEQYF.

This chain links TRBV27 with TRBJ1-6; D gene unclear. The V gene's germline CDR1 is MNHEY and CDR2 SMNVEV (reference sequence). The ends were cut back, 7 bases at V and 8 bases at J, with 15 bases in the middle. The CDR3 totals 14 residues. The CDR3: CASTFQPGDSPLHF. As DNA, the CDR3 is TGTGCCAGCACCTTCCAACCCGGAGATTCACCCCTCCACTTT.

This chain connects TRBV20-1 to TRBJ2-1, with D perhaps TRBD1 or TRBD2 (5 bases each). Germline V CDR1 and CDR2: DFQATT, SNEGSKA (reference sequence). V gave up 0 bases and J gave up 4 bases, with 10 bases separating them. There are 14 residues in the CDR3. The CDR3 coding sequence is TGCAGTGCTAGAGATATTGGGGGATACAATGAGCAGTTCTTC. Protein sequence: CSARDIGGYNEQFF.